This T cell receptor beta chain is from a study of cytomegalovirus exposure and HLA in healthy donors. The study's findings and limits: One variant, a missense change in DCLRE1C, was linked in a later analysis to TCR beta V- and J-gene trimming. There were some V segments, including TRBV6-2 and TRBV6-3, excluded as indistinguishable. Among the most significant clusters, several appeared linked to common viral pathogens in a later analysis. A later analysis reportedly found fewer N-insertions in an Asian-associated ancestry cluster than the roughly 680-donor mean.

In regard to this clone: Its specificity is not known.

The PCR employed 60 Vbeta primers together with 13 Jbeta primers. Generated by immunoSEQ multiplex PCR, the TCRdb table keeps only in-frame clones and is missing some. The sample has over 80,000 clones, more than 65% seen once. From germline, CDR1 is SQVTM and CDR2 ANQGSEA. The V end was cut by 6 bases, the J end by 4 bases, with 7 bases between. The CDR3 has 11 amino acids. What was sequenced was PBMCs. This rearrangement joins TRBV29-1 to TRBJ1-3, with D uncertain. This TCR came from a woman under 30 in good health and CMV-seropositive. The CDR3 loop is CSVSMGNTIYF. The CDR3 DNA is TGCAGCGTGTCAATGGGAAACACCATATATTTT.